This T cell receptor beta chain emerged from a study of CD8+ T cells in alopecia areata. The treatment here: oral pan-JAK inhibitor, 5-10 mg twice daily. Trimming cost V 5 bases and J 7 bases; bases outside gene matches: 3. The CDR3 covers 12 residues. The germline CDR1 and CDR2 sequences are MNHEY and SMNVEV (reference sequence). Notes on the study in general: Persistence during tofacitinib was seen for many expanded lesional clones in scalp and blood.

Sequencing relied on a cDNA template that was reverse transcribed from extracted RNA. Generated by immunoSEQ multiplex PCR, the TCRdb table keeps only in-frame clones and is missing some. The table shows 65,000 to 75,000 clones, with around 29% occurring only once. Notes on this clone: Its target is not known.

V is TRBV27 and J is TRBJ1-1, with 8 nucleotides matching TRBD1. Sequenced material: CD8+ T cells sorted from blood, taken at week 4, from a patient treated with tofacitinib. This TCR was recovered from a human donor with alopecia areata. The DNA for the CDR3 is TGTGCCAGCAGTGTAGGACAGGGTGAAGCTTTCTTT. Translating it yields CASSVGQGEAFF.